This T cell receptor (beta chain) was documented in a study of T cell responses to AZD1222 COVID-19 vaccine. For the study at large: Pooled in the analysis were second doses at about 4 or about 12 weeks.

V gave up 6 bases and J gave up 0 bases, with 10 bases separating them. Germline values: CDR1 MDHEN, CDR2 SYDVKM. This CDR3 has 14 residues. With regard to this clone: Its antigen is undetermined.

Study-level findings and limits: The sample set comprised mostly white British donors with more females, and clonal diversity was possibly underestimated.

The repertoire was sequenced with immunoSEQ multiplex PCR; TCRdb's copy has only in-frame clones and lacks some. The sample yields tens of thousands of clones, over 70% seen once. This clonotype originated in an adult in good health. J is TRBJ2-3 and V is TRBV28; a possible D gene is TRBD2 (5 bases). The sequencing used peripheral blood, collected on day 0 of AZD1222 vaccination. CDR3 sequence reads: CASSEGSSTDTQYF. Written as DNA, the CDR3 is TGTGCCAGCAGCGAGGGATCTAGCACAGATACGCAGTATTTT.